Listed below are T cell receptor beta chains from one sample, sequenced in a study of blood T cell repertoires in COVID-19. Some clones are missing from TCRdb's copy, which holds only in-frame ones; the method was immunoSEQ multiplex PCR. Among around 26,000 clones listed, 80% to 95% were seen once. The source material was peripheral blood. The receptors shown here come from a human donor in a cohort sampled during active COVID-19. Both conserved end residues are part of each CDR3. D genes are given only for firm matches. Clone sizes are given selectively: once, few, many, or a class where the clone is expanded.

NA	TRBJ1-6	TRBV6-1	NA	CASSGGRSSYNSPLHF	TGTGCCAGCAGTGGGGGCAGGAGCTCCTATAATTCACCCCTCCACTTT
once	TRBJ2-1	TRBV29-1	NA	CSVDGRVVDEQFF	TGCAGCGTTGACGGCAGGGTAGTCGATGAGCAGTTCTTC
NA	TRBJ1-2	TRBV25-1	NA	CASSGSGSRGYTF	TGTGCCAGCAGTGGATCAGGGTCGCGTGGCTACACCTTC
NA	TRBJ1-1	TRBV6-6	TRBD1	CASSPYVLGQGMTEAFF	TGTGCCAGCAGTCCCTACGTGTTAGGACAGGGGATGACTGAAGCTTTCTTT
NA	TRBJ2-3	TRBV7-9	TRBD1	CASSFNYLTGGTDTQYF	TGTGCCAGCAGCTTTAATTATTTGACAGGGGGGACAGATACGCAGTATTTT
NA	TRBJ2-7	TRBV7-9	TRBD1	CASSLSGGGTGGYEQYF	TGTGCCAGCAGCTTATCGGGAGGCGGGACAGGGGGGTACGAGCAGTACTTC
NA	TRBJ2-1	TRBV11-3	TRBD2	CASSSTSLAGGYNEQFF	TGTGCCAGCAGCTCCACGTCACTAGCGGGGGGGTACAATGAGCAGTTCTTC
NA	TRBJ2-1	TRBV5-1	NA	CASQAGLYNEQFF	TGCGCCAGCCAGGCGGGCCTCTACAATGAGCAGTTCTTC
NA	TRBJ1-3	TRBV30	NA	CAWRTQGSGNTIYF	TGTGCCTGGAGGACACAGGGATCTGGAAACACCATATATTTT
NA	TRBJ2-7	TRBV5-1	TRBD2	CASSLWYRASGSGYEQYF	TGCGCCAGCAGCTTGTGGTACAGGGCAAGCGGGAGTGGATACGAGCAGTACTTC
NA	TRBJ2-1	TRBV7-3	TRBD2	CASSLYSGGSYNEQFF	TGTGCCAGCAGCTTATATAGCGGGGGCTCCTACAATGAGCAGTTCTTC
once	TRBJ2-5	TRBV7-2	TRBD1	CASSLVDRGMEETQYF	TGTGCCAGCAGCTTAGTGGACAGGGGTATGGAGGAGACCCAGTACTTC